This T cell receptor (beta chain) was found in a study of tumour-infiltrating T cells in Burkitt lymphoma. Overall study context: Productive clonality predicted overall and progression-free survival.

Germline values: CDR1 SGHDN, CDR2 FVKESK. The CDR3 runs 11 residues. V was pared by 4 bases and J by 0 bases, with 1 base between. The protocol was immunoSEQ multiplex PCR, while the TCRdb copy is restricted to in-frame clones and leaves out a portion. This sample has 15,000 or so clones, with around 30% found just once. This sequence originates from a human donor with diffuse large B-cell lymphoma. Sequenced input: tumor tissue. V gene TRBV14 combines with J gene TRBJ2-7; D not certain. CDR3 protein: CASSLSYEQYF. In DNA, the CDR3 is TGTGCCAGCAGCCTCTCCTACGAGCAGTACTTC.